This entry lists 3 T cell receptor beta chains sequenced from one sample in a study of lymphopenia after photon versus proton radiotherapy. TCRdb keeps only in-frame clones here, not all; method: immunoSEQ multiplex PCR. The top ten hold less than 30% of the sample, which has some 45,000 clones, roughly four fifths seen once. This specimen was peripheral blood, taken from a patient treated with proton-based radiotherapy. The source is a woman aged 65 to 85 with pancreatic cancer.

The chain joins TRBV6-5 to TRBJ2-7; D gene ambiguous. The ends were cut back, 4 bases at V and 0 bases at J, with 4 bases in the middle. This CDR3 comprises 12 residues. CDR1 and CDR2 (germline): MNHEY, SVGAGI. In DNA, the CDR3 is TGTGCCAGCAGTTGGGACTCCTACGAGCAGTACTTC. Its translation is CASSWDSYEQYF.

This clone turned up a few times. The J gene is TRBJ1-5, the V gene TRBV5-1, with D hard to call. CDR3 size: 13 residues. Trimming stripped 0 bases from V and 6 bases from J, with 7 bases between. The germline gives CDR1 SGHRS, CDR2 YFSETQ. This chain's CDR3 is CASSLDGSQPQHF. The CDR3 DNA sequence: TGCGCCAGCAGCTTGGATGGGAGTCAGCCCCAGCATTTT.

J is TRBJ2-1 and V is TRBV7-9, with 10 nucleotides matching TRBD1. This CDR3 region has 15 residues. Germline-derived CDR1 and CDR2 are SEHNR and FQNEAQ (reference sequence). Losses at the gene ends were 8 bases for V and 10 bases for J; bases not matched to a gene: 14. The CDR3 nucleotides read TGTGCCAGCTCGGGGGCAGGGACAGGGGCATTCGAGCAGTTCTTC. Amino acids: CASSGAGTGAFEQFF.